This passage covers 5 T cell receptor beta chains from one sample sequenced in a study of blood T cell repertoires in COVID-19. Profiled with immunoSEQ multiplex PCR; TCRdb holds only in-frame clones, not every one. The table lists about 120,000 clones, over 75% of them singletons. Material: peripheral blood. The receptor source for this set is a man older than 75 with acute or convalescent COVID-19.

This clone was seen a handful of times. The CDR3 here is CASSSYYNEQFF. The CDR3 bases are TGTGCCAGCAGCTCCTACTACAATGAGCAGTTCTTC. The chain joins TRBV5-6 to TRBJ2-1; D unclear. Germline V CDR1 and CDR2: SGHDT, YYEEEE. The CDR3 runs to 12 residues. The germline V and J ends were trimmed by 3 bases and 3 bases, with 4 bases remaining between them.

CDR3 loop: CASRSTGPSEQYF. CDR3 DNA: TGTGCCAGTCGCTCGACAGGGCCGAGCGAGCAGTACTTC. The gene calls are TRBV19 and TRBJ2-7, with 7 bases identical to TRBD1. The ends lost 8 bases at V and 6 bases at J; junction bases unmatched: 10. This CDR3 has 13 amino acids. CDR1 is LNHDA, CDR2 SQIVND, per germline (reference sequence).

V and J are TRBV5-4 and TRBJ1-5; TRBD1 matches 9 bases. Looked up from germline, CDR1 is SGHNT and CDR2 is YYREEE (reference sequence). The V and J ends lost 1 base and 7 bases, in that order; junction bases with no gene match: 18. The CDR3 totals 19 residues. CDR3 residues: CASSLRQVSPGQGAQPQHF. The CDR3 DNA follows: TGTGCCAGCAGCTTGCGACAGGTCTCACCGGGACAGGGTGCCCAGCCCCAGCATTTT.

The CDR3 spells CASSYRTGRYEQYF. In DNA, the CDR3 is TGTGCCAGCAGTTACCGGACAGGTCGATACGAGCAGTACTTC. V usage is TRBV6-2 or TRBV6-3 and J usage is TRBJ2-7; 7 nucleotides line up with TRBD1. V lost 2 bases to trimming and J lost 4 bases; unmatched junction nucleotides: 5. Germline CDR1 is MNHEY and CDR2 is SVGEGT. The CDR3 runs to 14 residues.

The V and J genes are TRBV11-3 and TRBJ2-2; 8 nucleotides align to TRBD1. With V trimmed by 4 bases and J by 4 bases, 8 bases remained unmatched. Germline values: CDR1 SGHNT, CDR2 YENEEA. There are 16 residues in the CDR3. CDR3 nucleotides: TGTGCCAGCAGCTCCGGACAGGGCTTCGGCACCGGGGAGCTGTTTTTT. Amino acid sequence: CASSSGQGFGTGELFF. The full variable domain, in which reference TRBV11-3 and TRBJ2-2 provide the parts outside the CDR3, is EAGVVQSPRYKIIEKKQPVAFWCNPISGHNTLYWYLQNLGQGPELLIRYENEEAVDDSQLPKDRFSAERLKGVDSTLKIQPAELGDSAVYLCASSSGQGFGTGELFFGEGSRLTVL.